These 6 T cell receptor beta chains were all obtained from the same sample, sequenced in a study of OX40 agonist ivuxolimab in advanced cancers. Method: immunoSEQ multiplex PCR; TCRdb's copy keeps in-frame clones and lacks some. The sample has 20,000 to 30,000 clones; approximately 90% are singletons. Here the sequenced sample was CD4+ or CD8+ T cells sorted from blood, taken in a trial of the OX40 agonist ivuxolimab. The receptors originated from an adult with an advanced solid tumor such as melanoma, head and neck, liver or kidney cancer.

This chain connects TRBV29-1 to TRBJ1-3, with TRBD1 matching 8 bases. The CDR3 loop spans 14 amino acids. CDR1 and CDR2 (germline): SQVTM, ANQGSEA. Trimming took 4 bases from V and 0 from J; bases not matched to a gene: 2. The CDR3 region is CSVGTGLSGNTIYF. The CDR3, as DNA: TGCAGCGTTGGGACAGGGCTCTCTGGAAACACCATATATTTT.

The gene calls are TRBV4-3 and TRBJ1-2; tentatively, D is TRBD1 (5 bases). Germline assignment: CDR1 LGHNA and CDR2 YSLEER. The CDR3 has 11 amino acids. Trimming left V 4 bases short and J 10 bases short, with 10 bases between. The CDR3 is CASSRGRDYTF. The CDR3 coding sequence is TGCGCCAGCAGCCGAGGCAGGGACTACACCTTC.

V and J are TRBV4-1 and TRBJ1-5; TRBD1 might be the D (5 bases). V was pared by 2 bases and J by 4 bases, with 18 bases between. CDR1 is MGHRA, CDR2 YSYEKL, per germline. The CDR3 is made up of 17 amino acids. CDR3 in amino acids: CASSQPLGREGNQPQHF. CDR3 nucleotide sequence: TGCGCCAGCAGCCAACCTCTTGGACGGGAGGGGAATCAGCCCCAGCATTTT.

The V and J genes are TRBV30 and TRBJ1-1, with D hard to call. Trimming stripped 5 bases from V and 0 bases from J, with 10 bases between. Germline lookup yields CDR1 GTSNPN and CDR2 SVGIG (reference sequence). The CDR3 totals 13 residues. Here the CDR3 DNA reads TGTGCCTGGGGTGGGCAGTTGAACACTGAAGCTTTCTTT. Residues: CAWGGQLNTEAFF.

This sequence joins TRBV5-5 and TRBJ2-5, with 13 bases lining up with TRBD2. Looked up from germline, CDR1 is SGHKS and CDR2 is YYEKEE (reference sequence). V dropped 0 bases and J dropped 2; count of bases not matched to a gene: 7. The CDR3 runs 18 residues. The CDR3 DNA follows: TGTGCCAGCAGCTTGGCCCTGACTAGCGGGGGGCCTCAAGAGACCCAGTACTTC. Translating it yields CASSLALTSGGPQETQYF.

This clone was observed once. V and J are TRBV2 and TRBJ2-1; 7 bases map to TRBD1. The V gene end was trimmed by 4 bases and the J gene end by 4 bases; junction bases not matched to a gene: 4. This CDR3 spans 14 amino acids. CDR1 is SNHLY and CDR2 is FYNNEI in the germline V gene. This CDR3 is CASSGPTGYNEQFF. The DNA of the CDR3 is TGTGCCAGCAGTGGACCGACAGGGTACAATGAGCAGTTCTTC.